This T cell receptor beta chain comes out of a study of identical twins. This clonotype was counted a few times. V shed 5 bases and J shed 3 bases, with 13 bases lying between them. There are 14 residues in the CDR3. Per germline, CDR1 LGHDT and CDR2 YNNKEL (reference sequence). TCRdb called the 5' RACE reads again in MiXCR, with one record for every CDR3 protein. The sample records roughly 1,500,000 distinct CDR3 sequences, under 35% being singletons. The receptor's source is a newborn girl in good health. V and J are TRBV3-1 and TRBJ2-5, with D possibly being TRBD1 (5 bases). The sequencing sample was made of cord blood. CDR3 protein: CASSSDPREETQYF. CDR3 in DNA: TGTGCCAGCAGCTCCGACCCCAGGGAAGAGACCCAGTACTTC.